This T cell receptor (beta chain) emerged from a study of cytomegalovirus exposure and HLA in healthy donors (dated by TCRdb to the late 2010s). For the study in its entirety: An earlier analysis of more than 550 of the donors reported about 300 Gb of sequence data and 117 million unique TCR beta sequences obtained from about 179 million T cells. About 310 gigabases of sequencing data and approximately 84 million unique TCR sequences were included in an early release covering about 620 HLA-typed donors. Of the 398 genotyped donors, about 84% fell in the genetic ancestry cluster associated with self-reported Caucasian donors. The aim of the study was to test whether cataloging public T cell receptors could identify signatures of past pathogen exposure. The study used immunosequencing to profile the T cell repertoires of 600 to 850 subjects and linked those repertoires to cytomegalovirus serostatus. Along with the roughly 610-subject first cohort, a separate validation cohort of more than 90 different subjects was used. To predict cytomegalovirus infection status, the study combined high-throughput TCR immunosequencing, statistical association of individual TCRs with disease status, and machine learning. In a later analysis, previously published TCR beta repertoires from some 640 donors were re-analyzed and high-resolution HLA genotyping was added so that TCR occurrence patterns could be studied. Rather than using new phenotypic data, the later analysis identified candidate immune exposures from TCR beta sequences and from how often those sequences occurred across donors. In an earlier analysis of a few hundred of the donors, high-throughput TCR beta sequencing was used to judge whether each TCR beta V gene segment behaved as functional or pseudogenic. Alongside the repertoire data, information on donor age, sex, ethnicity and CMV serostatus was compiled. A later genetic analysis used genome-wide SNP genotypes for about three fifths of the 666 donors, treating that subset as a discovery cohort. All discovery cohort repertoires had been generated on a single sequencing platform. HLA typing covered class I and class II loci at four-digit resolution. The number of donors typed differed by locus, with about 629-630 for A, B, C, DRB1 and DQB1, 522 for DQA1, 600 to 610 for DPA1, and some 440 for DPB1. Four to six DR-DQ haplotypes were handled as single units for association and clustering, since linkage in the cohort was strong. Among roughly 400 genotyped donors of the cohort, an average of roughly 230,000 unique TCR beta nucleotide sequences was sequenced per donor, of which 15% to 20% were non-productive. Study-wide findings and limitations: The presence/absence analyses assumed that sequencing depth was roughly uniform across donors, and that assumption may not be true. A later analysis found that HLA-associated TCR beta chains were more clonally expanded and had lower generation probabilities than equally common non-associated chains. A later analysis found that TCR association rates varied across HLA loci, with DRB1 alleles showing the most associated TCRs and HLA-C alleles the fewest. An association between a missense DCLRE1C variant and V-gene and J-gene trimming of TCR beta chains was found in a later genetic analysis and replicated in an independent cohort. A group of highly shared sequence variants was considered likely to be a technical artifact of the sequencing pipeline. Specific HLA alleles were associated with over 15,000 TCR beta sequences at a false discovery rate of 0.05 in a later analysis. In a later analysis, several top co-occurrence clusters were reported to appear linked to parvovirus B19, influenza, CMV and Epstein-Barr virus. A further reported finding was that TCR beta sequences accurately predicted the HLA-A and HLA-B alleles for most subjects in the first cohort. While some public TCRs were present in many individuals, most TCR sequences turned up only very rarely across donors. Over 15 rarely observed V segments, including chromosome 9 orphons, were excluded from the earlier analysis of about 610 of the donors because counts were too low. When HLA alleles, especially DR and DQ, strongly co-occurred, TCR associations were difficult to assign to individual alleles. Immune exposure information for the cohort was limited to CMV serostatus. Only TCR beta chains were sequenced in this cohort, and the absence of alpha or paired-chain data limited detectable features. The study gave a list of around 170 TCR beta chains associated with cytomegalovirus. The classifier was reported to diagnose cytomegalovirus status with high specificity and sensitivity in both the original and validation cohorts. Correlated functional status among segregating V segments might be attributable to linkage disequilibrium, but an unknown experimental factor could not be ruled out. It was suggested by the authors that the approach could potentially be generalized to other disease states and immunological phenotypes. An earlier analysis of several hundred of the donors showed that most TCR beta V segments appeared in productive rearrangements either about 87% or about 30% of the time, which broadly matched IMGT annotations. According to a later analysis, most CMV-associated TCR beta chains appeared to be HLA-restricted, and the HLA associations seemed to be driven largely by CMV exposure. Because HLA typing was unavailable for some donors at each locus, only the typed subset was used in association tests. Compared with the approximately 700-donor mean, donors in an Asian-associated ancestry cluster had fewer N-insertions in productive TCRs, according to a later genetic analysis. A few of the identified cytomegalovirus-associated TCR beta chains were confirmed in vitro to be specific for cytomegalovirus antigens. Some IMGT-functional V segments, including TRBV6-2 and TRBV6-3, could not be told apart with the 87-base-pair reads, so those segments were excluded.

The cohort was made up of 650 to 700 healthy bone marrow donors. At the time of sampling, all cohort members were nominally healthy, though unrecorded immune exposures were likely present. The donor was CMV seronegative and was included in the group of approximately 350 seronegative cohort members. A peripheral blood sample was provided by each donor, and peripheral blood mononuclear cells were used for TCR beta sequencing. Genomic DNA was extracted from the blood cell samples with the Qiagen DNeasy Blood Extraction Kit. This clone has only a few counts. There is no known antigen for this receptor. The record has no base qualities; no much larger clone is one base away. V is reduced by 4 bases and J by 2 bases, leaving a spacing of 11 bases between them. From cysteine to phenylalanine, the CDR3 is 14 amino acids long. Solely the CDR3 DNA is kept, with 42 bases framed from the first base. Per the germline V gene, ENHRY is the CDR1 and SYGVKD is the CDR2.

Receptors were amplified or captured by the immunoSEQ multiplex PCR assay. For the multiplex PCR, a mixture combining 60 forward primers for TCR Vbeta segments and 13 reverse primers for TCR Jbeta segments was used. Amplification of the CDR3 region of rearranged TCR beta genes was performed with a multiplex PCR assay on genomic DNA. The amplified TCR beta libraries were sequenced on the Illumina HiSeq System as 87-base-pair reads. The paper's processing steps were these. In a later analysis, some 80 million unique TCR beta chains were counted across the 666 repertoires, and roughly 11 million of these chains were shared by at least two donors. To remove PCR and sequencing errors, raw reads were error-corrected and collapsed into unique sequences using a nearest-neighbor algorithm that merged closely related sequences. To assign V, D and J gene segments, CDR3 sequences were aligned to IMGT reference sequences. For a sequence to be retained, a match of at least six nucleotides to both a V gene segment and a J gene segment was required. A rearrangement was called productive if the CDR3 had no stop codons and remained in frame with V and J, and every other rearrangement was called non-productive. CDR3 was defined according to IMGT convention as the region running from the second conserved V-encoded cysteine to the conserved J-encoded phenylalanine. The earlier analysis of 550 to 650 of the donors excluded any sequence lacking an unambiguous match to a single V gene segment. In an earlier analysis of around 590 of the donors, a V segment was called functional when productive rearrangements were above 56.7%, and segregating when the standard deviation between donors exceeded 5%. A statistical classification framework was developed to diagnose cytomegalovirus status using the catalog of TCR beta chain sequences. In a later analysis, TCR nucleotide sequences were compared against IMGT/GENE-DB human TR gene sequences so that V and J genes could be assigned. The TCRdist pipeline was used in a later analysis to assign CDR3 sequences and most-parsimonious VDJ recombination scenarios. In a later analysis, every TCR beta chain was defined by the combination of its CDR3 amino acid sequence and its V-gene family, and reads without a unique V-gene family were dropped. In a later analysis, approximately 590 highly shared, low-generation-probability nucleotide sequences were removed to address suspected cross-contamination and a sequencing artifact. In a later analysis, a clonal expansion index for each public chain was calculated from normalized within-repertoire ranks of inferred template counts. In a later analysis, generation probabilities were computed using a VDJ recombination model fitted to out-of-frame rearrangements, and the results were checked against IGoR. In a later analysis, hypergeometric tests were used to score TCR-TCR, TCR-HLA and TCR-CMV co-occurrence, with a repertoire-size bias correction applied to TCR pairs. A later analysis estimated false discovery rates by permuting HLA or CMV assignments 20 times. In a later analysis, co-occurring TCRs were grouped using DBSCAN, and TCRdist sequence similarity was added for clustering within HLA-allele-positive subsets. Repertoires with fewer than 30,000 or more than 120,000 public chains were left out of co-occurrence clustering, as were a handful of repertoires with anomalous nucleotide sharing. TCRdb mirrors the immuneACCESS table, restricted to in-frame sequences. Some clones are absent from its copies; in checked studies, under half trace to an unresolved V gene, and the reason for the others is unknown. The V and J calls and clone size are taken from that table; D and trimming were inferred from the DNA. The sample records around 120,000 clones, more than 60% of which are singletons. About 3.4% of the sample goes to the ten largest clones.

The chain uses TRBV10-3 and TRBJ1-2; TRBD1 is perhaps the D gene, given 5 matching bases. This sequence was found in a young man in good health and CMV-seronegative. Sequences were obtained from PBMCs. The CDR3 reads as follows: CAISGQPPNYGYTF. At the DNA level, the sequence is TGTGCCATCAGTGGACAGCCACCCAACTATGGCTACACCTTC.